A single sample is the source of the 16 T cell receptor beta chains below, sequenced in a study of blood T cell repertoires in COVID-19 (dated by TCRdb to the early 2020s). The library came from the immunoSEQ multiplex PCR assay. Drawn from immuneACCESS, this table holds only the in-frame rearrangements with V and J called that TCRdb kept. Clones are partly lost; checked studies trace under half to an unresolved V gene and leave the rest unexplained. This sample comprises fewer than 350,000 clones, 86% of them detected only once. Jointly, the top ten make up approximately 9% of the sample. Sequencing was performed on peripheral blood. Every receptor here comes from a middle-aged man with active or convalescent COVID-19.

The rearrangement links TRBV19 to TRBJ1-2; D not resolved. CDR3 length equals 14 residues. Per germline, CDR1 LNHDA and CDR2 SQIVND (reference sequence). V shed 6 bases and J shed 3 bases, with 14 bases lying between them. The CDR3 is CASRSTGLYYGYTF. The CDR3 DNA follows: TGTGCCAGTAGGTCAACGGGATTGTACTATGGCTACACCTTC.

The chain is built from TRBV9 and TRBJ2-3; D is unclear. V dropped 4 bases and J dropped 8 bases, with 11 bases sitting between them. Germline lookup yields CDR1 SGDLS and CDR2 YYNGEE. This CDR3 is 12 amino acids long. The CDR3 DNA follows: TGTGCCAGCAGCCCAAGGAGAGGTACGCAGTATTTT. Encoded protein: CASSPRRGTQYF. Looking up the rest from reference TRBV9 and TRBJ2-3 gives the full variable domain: DSGVTQTPKHLITATGQRVTLRCSPRSGDLSVYWYQQSLDQGLQFLIQYYNGEERAKGNILERFSAQQFPDLHSELNLSSLELGDSALYFCASSPRRGTQYFGPGTRLTVL.

The CDR3 region is CASSPPPDRINYGYTF. In DNA form, the CDR3 reads TGTGCCAGCAGTCCACCTCCTGACAGAATTAACTATGGCTACACCTTC. V usage is TRBV28 and J usage is TRBJ1-2; D is perhaps TRBD1 (5 bases). The V gene lost 5 bases and the J gene lost 1 base, with 17 bases spanning the gap. This CDR3 has 16 amino acids. CDR1 is MDHEN, CDR2 SYDVKM, per germline.

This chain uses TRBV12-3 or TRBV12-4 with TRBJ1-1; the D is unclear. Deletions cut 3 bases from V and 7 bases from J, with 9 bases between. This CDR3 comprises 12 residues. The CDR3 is CASSLAGIEAFF. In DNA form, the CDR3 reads TGTGCCAGCAGTTTGGCGGGGATTGAAGCTTTCTTT.

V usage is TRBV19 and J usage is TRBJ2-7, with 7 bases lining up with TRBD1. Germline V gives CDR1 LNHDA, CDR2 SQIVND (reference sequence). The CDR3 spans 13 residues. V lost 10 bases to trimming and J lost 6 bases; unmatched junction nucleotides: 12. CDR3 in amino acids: CATSRRGRAEQYF. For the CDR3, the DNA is TGTGCCACCAGCCGAAGGGGGCGAGCCGAGCAGTACTTC.

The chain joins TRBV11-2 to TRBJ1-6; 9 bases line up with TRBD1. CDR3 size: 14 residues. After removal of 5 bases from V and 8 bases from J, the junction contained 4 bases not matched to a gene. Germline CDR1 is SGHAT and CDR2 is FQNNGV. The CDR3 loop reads CASSTRTGDSPLHF. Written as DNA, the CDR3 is TGTGCCAGCAGCACCCGGACAGGGGATTCACCCCTCCACTTT.

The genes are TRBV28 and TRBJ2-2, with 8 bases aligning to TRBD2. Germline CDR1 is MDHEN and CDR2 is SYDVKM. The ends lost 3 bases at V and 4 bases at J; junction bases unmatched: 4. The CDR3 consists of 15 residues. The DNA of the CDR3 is TGTGCCAGCAGTTTTCACGGGGGGGCCACCGGGGAGCTGTTTTTT. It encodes CASSFHGGATGELFF.

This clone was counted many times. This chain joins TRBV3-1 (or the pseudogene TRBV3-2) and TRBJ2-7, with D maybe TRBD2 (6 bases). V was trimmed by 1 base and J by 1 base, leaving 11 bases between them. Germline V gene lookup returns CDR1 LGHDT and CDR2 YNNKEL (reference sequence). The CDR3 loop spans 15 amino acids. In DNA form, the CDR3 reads TGTGCCAGCAGCCAAGTGGGGACTGTGTCCTACGAGCAGTACTTC. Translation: CASSQVGTVSYEQYF.

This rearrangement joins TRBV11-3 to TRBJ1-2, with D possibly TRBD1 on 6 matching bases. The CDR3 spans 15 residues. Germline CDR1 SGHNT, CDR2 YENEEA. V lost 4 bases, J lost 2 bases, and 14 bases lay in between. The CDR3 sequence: CASSYTVGGNYGYTF. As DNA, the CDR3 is TGTGCCAGCAGCTATACCGTAGGGGGAAACTATGGCTACACCTTC.

CDR3 DNA: TGTGCCAGCAGCCACCCTGGGAGGGTCACTGAAGCTTTCTTT. Translated, it gives CASSHPGRVTEAFF. This chain connects TRBV3-1 (or the pseudogene TRBV3-2) to TRBJ1-1; no clear D gene. From germline, CDR1 is LGHDT and CDR2 YNNKEL (reference sequence). Trimming removed 3 bases from V and 4 bases from J, with 12 bases in between. This CDR3 is 14 amino acids long.

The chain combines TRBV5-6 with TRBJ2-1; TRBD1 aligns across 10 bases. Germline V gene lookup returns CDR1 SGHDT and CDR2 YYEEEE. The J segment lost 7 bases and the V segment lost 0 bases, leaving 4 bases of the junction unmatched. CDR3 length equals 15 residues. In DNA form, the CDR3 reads TGTGCCAGCAGCTTGGGGGACAGGGGTGCAAATGAGCAGTTCTTC. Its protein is CASSLGDRGANEQFF.

The CDR3, as DNA: TGTGCCAGCAGCCTTCAGGGAATCTCGGGAAACACCATATATTTT. It is translated as CASSLQGISGNTIYF. The V gene is TRBV11-3, the J gene TRBJ1-3, with D tentatively TRBD1 (5 bases). Germline values: CDR1 SGHNT, CDR2 YENEEA. Deletions cut 5 bases from V and 4 bases from J, with 15 bases between. The CDR3 has 15 residues.

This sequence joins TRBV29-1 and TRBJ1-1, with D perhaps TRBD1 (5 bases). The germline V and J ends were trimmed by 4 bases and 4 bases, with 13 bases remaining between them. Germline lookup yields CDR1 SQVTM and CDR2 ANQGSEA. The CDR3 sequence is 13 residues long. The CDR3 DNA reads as TGCAGCGTTGGGAGGGGTTCGAGCACTGAAGCTTTCTTT. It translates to CSVGRGSSTEAFF.

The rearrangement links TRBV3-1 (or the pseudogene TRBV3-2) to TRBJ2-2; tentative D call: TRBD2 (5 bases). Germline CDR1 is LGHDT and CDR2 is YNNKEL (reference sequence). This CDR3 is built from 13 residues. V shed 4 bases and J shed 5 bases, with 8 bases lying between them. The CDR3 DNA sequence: TGTGCCAGCAGCCTGGGGAGAACCGGGGAGCTGTTTTTT. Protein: CASSLGRTGELFF.

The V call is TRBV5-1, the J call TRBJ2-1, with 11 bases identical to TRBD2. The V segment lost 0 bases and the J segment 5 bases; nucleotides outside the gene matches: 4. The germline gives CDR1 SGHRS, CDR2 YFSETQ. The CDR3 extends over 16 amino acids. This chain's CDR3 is CASSLELAGDDNEQFF. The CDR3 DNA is TGCGCCAGCAGCTTGGAACTAGCGGGGGATGACAATGAGCAGTTCTTC.

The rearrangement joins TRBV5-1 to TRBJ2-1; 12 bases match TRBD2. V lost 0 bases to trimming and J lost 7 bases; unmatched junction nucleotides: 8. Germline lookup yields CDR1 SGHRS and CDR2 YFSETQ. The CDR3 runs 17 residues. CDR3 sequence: CASSLAVLAGGSNEQFF. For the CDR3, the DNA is TGCGCCAGCAGCTTGGCCGTGCTAGCGGGAGGGAGTAATGAGCAGTTCTTC.